The next 14 T cell receptor beta chains were all read from a single sample in a study of blood T cell repertoires in COVID-19. Generated by immunoSEQ multiplex PCR, the TCRdb table keeps only in-frame clones and is missing some. The table lists 250,000 to 350,000 clones, approximately 87% of them singletons. The sample comprised peripheral blood. The source is a woman between 50 and 59 years old with active or convalescent COVID-19.

J is TRBJ2-7 and V is TRBV5-4; 7 bases fit TRBD2. From germline, CDR1 is SGHNT and CDR2 YYREEE (reference sequence). CDR3 length equals 16 residues. V trimming: 0 bases; J trimming: 3 bases; junction bases outside the gene matches: 9. CDR3 in amino acids: CASSLALGAGDYEQYF. As DNA, the CDR3 is TGTGCCAGCAGCTTGGCCTTAGGTGCGGGGGACTACGAGCAGTACTTC. Based on the CDR3 plus reference TRBV5-4 and TRBJ2-7, the full variable domain is ETGVTQSPTHLIKTRGQQVTLRCSSQSGHNTVSWYQQALGQGPQFIFQYYREEENGRGNFPPRFSGLQFPNYSSELNVNALELDDSALYLCASSLALGAGDYEQYFGPGTRLTVT.

The CDR3 is CASNSQGGAQPQHF. The CDR3 nucleotides read TGTGCCAGCAACTCACAGGGCGGTGCTCAGCCCCAGCATTTT. V is TRBV2 and J is TRBJ1-5; D possibly corresponds to TRBD1 (6 bases). V was pared by 7 bases and J by 6 bases, with 16 bases between. This CDR3 contains 14 residues. Germline V lookup: CDR1 SNHLY, CDR2 FYNNEI. The whole variable domain, filled in from reference TRBV2 and TRBJ1-5, reads EPEVTQTPSHQVTQMGQEVILRCVPISNHLYFYWYRQILGQKVEFLVSFYNNEISEKSEIFDDQFSVERPDGSNFTLKIRSTKLEDSAMYFCASNSQGGAQPQHFGDGTRLSIL.

This chain links TRBV9 with TRBJ2-2, with 10 bases aligning to TRBD2. Trimming took 2 bases from V and 7 from J; bases not matched to a gene: 11. Germline lookup yields CDR1 SGDLS and CDR2 YYNGEE. CDR3 length: 17 amino acids. Here the CDR3 DNA reads TGTGCCAGCAGCGTTCAAGCGGGGGGGCCGAGGATCGGGGAGCTGTTTTTT. This encodes CASSVQAGGPRIGELFF.

The J gene is TRBJ2-7, the V gene TRBV18; 10 bases match TRBD1. Germline trimming cut 5 bases from V and 2 bases from J; bases unmatched to any gene: 9. The CDR3 is 16 residues long. The V gene's germline CDR1 is KGHSH and CDR2 LQKENI. The CDR3 loop reads CASSKDRGVMPYEQYF. The CDR3 nucleotides read TGTGCCAGCTCAAAGGACAGGGGGGTCATGCCCTACGAGCAGTACTTC.

The chain uses TRBV11-2 and TRBJ2-7; possibly TRBD2 for D (6 bases). Germline V gene lookup returns CDR1 SGHAT and CDR2 FQNNGV. Trimming removed 1 base from V and 9 bases from J, with 10 bases in between. This CDR3 has 12 amino acids. In nucleotides, the CDR3 is TGTGCCAGCAGCTTAGCCGAACTAGCGCAGTACTTC. Translating gives CASSLAELAQYF.

This clone was counted ten times or more. The V and J genes are TRBV6-4 and TRBJ2-1, with D perhaps matching TRBD1 (6 bases). V was trimmed by 3 bases and J by 7 bases, leaving 13 bases between them. Per the germline V gene, CDR1 is MRHNA and CDR2 is SNTAGT. The CDR3 sequence is 14 residues long. In DNA form, the CDR3 reads TGTGCCAGCAGTGATTTAGGGGGTGGAAATGAGCAGTTCTTC. Translated, it gives CASSDLGGGNEQFF.

The chain couples TRBV19 to TRBJ2-3, with 10 positions matching TRBD1. CDR3 length: 15 residues. Losses at the gene ends were 5 bases for V and 3 bases for J; bases not matched to a gene: 5. CDR1 and CDR2 from the germline V gene are LNHDA and SQIVND (reference sequence). The CDR3, as DNA: TGTGCCAGTAGTGTCCCGGGACAGGGGACAGATACGCAGTATTTT. Translating gives CASSVPGQGTDTQYF.

This clone is a singleton in its sample. The J gene is TRBJ1-3, the V gene TRBV5-1; 9 bases are shared with TRBD1. V lost 5 bases, J lost 4 bases, and 10 bases stayed unmatched. CDR3 size: 16 residues. CDR1 and CDR2 from the germline V gene are SGHRS and YFSETQ. In nucleotides, the CDR3 is TGCGCCAGCAGGGCACACACAGGGGGCAACGGAAACACCATATATTTT. Encoded protein: CASRAHTGGNGNTIYF.

This clone was recorded only once. The J gene is TRBJ2-7, the V gene TRBV9; D might be TRBD1 (7 bases). V was trimmed by 3 bases and J by 0 bases, leaving 10 bases between them. The germline gives CDR1 SGDLS, CDR2 YYNGEE. The length of the CDR3 is 14 residues. The CDR3, as DNA: TGTGCCAGCAGCGCGGGGGACAGCTCCTACGAGCAGTACTTC. This sequence encodes CASSAGDSSYEQYF.

The V gene is TRBV27, the J gene TRBJ2-7; TRBD1 is a possible D gene (6 bases). Trimming removed 3 bases from V and 3 bases from J, with 15 bases in between. The CDR3 is made up of 15 amino acids. CDR1 is MNHEY and CDR2 is SMNVEV in the germline V gene (reference sequence). This CDR3 reads CASSLKWDTNYEQYF. Here the CDR3 DNA reads TGTGCCAGCAGTTTGAAATGGGACACCAACTACGAGCAGTACTTC.

The rearrangement uses TRBV7-8 and TRBJ1-1; TRBD1 matches 11 bases. The CDR3 consists of 15 residues. After removal of 4 bases from V and 4 bases from J, the junction contained 5 bases not matched to a gene. Per germline, CDR1 SGHVS and CDR2 FQNEAQ. CDR3 in DNA: TGTGCCAGCAGCTCCGAAGGGACAGGGGGCACTGAAGCTTTCTTT. As protein: CASSSEGTGGTEAFF.

The genes are TRBV27 and TRBJ1-1, with a possible D match to TRBD1 (5 bases). Trimming removed 4 bases from V and 3 bases from J, with 15 bases in between. CDR1 is MNHEY and CDR2 is SMNVEV in the germline V gene (reference sequence). This CDR3 is built from 15 residues. CDR3 in amino acids: CASSSSAPGDTEAFF. The CDR3 coding sequence is TGTGCCAGCAGTTCCTCGGCACCGGGGGACACTGAAGCTTTCTTT.

The rearrangement uses TRBV7-2 and TRBJ1-1, with D perhaps matching TRBD1 (6 bases). V gave up 5 bases and J gave up 4 bases, with 8 bases separating them. Per germline, CDR1 SGHTA and CDR2 FQGNSA. The CDR3 loop spans 12 amino acids. The CDR3 sequence: CASSVQGTEAFF. The CDR3 DNA sequence: TGTGCCAGCAGCGTACAGGGCACTGAAGCTTTCTTT.

This clone was seen a handful of times. The chain joins TRBV5-4 to TRBJ1-3; D unclear. V was cut by 0 bases and J by 0 bases, with 10 bases left in between. The CDR3 runs 16 residues. Germline-derived CDR1 and CDR2 are SGHNT and YYREEE (reference sequence). Here the CDR3 reads CASSLAGVSSGNTIYF. The CDR3 DNA reads TGTGCCAGCAGCTTGGCCGGGGTAAGCTCTGGAAACACCATATATTTT.